This TCR beta chain comes out of a study of CD8+ T cells in alopecia areata. Described treatment: oral pan-JAK inhibitor, 5-10 mg twice daily. Extraction of RNA preceded its reverse transcription into cDNA, which served as the sequencing template. The method was immunoSEQ multiplex PCR; TCRdb's version includes in-frame clones alone and lacks a portion of them. The sample has 90,000 to 100,000 clones; roughly 64% are singletons. CDR1 SGHNT and CDR2 YYREEE come from the germline V gene (reference sequence). V was shortened by 4 bases and J by 6 bases, with 19 bases between the two germline ends. The CDR3 is 16 amino acids. This clone has more than one count but fewer than ten. The target antigen is unknown. Study-level points and caveats: In scalp and blood, many expanded lesional clones persisted during tofacitinib.

The source is a human donor with alopecia areata. The chain is built from TRBV5-4 and TRBJ2-2; possible D gene TRBD2, 7 bases. The sample consisted of CD8+ T cells sorted from blood, taken at week 4, from a patient treated with tofacitinib. The CDR3 DNA reads TGTGCCAGCAGCCCGGTCGGGGGGCCGGTTTCCGGGGAGCTGTTTTTT. This encodes CASSPVGGPVSGELFF.